The next 19 T cell receptor beta chains were all read from a single sample in a study of long-term antiretroviral therapy in people with HIV. Assay version v3.0 of immunoSEQ was used, and it was run at survey level. Produced via immunoSEQ multiplex PCR; TCRdb's table is partial and in-frame only. This table has about 39,000 clones, 65% to 90% appearing once. The sample was unsorted PBMCs, taken just before starting antiretroviral therapy. These receptors were collected from a young woman with HIV.

The V gene is TRBV5-1, the J gene TRBJ2-7; 9 positions match TRBD1. This CDR3 comprises 16 residues. Germline CDR1 reads SGHRS; CDR2 reads YFSETQ. The trim removed 4 bases at V and 1 base at J, leaving 9 bases unmatched. The CDR3 nucleotides are TGCGCCAGCAGCGATACTACCGGGACAGGGTCCTACGAGCAGTACTTC. Amino acid sequence: CASSDTTGTGSYEQYF.

A single count supports this clone. V usage is TRBV9 and J usage is TRBJ2-3; D not resolved. The germline V gene encodes CDR1 SGDLS and CDR2 YYNGEE. V lost 4 bases and J lost 2, with 11 bases in between. CDR3 length: 14 amino acids. CDR3 DNA sequence: TGTGCCAGCAGCCCCCAGGACCTCACAGATACGCAGTATTTT. The encoded protein is CASSPQDLTDTQYF.

The rearrangement joins TRBV5-1 to TRBJ2-5; TRBD2 matches 15 bases. V gave up 3 bases and J gave up 5 bases; unmatched junction bases: 8. Germline-derived CDR1 and CDR2 are SGHRS and YFSETQ. The CDR3 loop spans 17 amino acids. Here the CDR3 reads CASSWAGLAGGPETQYF. For the CDR3, the DNA is TGCGCCAGCAGCTGGGCCGGACTAGCGGGAGGGCCCGAGACCCAGTACTTC.

J is TRBJ1-1 and V is TRBV6-5, with 7 bases lining up with TRBD1. Germline V gene lookup returns CDR1 MNHEY and CDR2 SVGAGI. The J segment lost 1 base and the V segment lost 8 bases, leaving 7 bases of the junction unmatched. The CDR3 is made up of 14 amino acids. The CDR3 protein is CASLRDRQNTEAFF. In DNA, the CDR3 is TGTGCCAGCTTAAGGGACAGACAGAACACTGAAGCTTTCTTT.

CDR3 in amino acids: CASSEGYGYTF. DNA for the CDR3: TGTGCCAGCAGTGAAGGGTATGGCTACACCTTC. The chain recombines TRBV6-5 with TRBJ1-2; D is undetermined. Trimming pared 5 bases from V and 5 bases from J, leaving 6 bases between. CDR3 length: 11 residues. The germline gives CDR1 MNHEY, CDR2 SVGAGI.

CDR3 region: CASSPRWLAGRTGELFF. The CDR3 DNA follows: TGTGCCAGCAGCCCGCGTTGGCTAGCGGGTCGAACCGGGGAGCTGTTTTTT. V usage is TRBV5-6 and J usage is TRBJ2-2; 8 bases fit TRBD2. This CDR3 comprises 17 residues. V lost 4 bases, J lost 5 bases, and 13 bases stayed unmatched. CDR1 and CDR2 from the germline V gene are SGHDT and YYEEEE.

The rearrangement links TRBV5-8 to TRBJ1-2; perhaps TRBD1 as D (6 bases). CDR3 size: 14 residues. The germline V gene encodes CDR1 SGHTS and CDR2 YDEGEE. V gave up 2 bases and J gave up 4 bases, with 12 bases separating them. The CDR3 DNA sequence: TGTGCCAGCAGCTTCACAGGGTTGGGCTATGGCTACACCTTC. Protein sequence: CASSFTGLGYGYTF.

The chain is built from TRBV4-3 and TRBJ2-7, with TRBD1 matching 12 bases. The V and J ends lost 6 bases and 4 bases, in that order; junction bases with no gene match: 4. The CDR3 extends over 14 amino acids. Germline V gene sequence: CDR1 LGHNA, CDR2 YSLEER. The CDR3 DNA follows: TGCGCCAGCAGTCCGGGACAGGGGGCATACGAGCAGTACTTC. Protein sequence: CASSPGQGAYEQYF.

Only a few counts were recorded for this clone. The V gene is TRBV7-9, the J gene TRBJ2-2; TRBD2 aligns across 12 bases. Germline V lookup: CDR1 SEHNR, CDR2 FQNEAQ (reference sequence). V shed 4 bases and J 5 bases; nucleotides not matched to a gene: 5. The CDR3 length is 16 residues. Here the CDR3 reads CASSSLAGGGTGELFF. Written as DNA, the CDR3 is TGTGCCAGCAGCTCCCTAGCGGGAGGGGGGACCGGGGAGCTGTTTTTT.

The V gene is TRBV6-5, the J gene TRBJ1-1, with D unresolved. CDR1 and CDR2 from the germline V gene are MNHEY and SVGAGI. The CDR3 has 13 amino acids. Trimming removed 7 bases from V and 2 bases from J, with 11 bases in between. DNA for the CDR3: TGTGCCAGCAAACTGAAGGGTAACACTGAAGCTTTCTTT. It yields the protein CASKLKGNTEAFF.

This clone was recorded only once. At one of its ends the junction is not consistent with the germline gene, which may arise from a read error. This chain uses TRBV19 with TRBJ1-5; D is perhaps TRBD1 (5 bases). The CDR3 extends over 15 amino acids. Germline CDR1 is LNHDA and CDR2 is SQIVND (reference sequence). The CDR3 region has the DNA TGTGCTAGTAGTATGGGGCAGGCCGATTATCAGCCCCAGCATTTT. Its protein is CASSMGQADYQPQHF.

The chain recombines TRBV6-1 with TRBJ2-1; 8 nucleotides match TRBD1. Looked up from germline, CDR1 is MNHNS and CDR2 is SASEGT. V was clipped by 2 bases and J by 4 bases; unmatched bases: 10. This CDR3 has 17 amino acids. The CDR3 sequence: CASSEPTRGRGYNEQFF. In DNA form, the CDR3 reads TGTGCCAGCAGTGAACCAACCAGGGGGCGAGGATACAATGAGCAGTTCTTC.

The V call is TRBV27, the J call TRBJ1-2; 7 bases are shared with TRBD1. With V trimmed by 0 bases and J by 6 bases, 10 bases remained unmatched. The CDR3 has 16 residues. Germline V gene data show CDR1 as MNHEY and CDR2 as SMNVEV (reference sequence). In DNA form, the CDR3 reads TGTGCCAGCAGTTTATCAGGAGGGGGCCTCTTCGATGGCTACACCTTC. As protein: CASSLSGGGLFDGYTF.

The chain joins TRBV7-2 to TRBJ2-7, with D possibly being TRBD1 or TRBD2 (5 bases each). The CDR3 sequence is 17 residues long. CDR1 and CDR2 from the germline V gene are SGHTA and FQGNSA. Trimming left V 5 bases short and J 2 bases short, with 22 bases between. CDR3 nucleotide sequence: TGTGCCAGCAGCCACGCATCGACCGGGACGCGAGCCTACGAGCAGTACTTC. This sequence encodes CASSHASTGTRAYEQYF.

The chain recombines TRBV11-2 with TRBJ2-2; either TRBD1 or TRBD2 may supply D (5 bases each). Trimming left V 4 bases short and J 1 base short, with 7 bases between. The V gene's germline CDR1 is SGHAT and CDR2 FQNNGV. The CDR3 is 14 amino acids. CDR3 loop: CASSSGRNTGELFF. In nucleotides, the CDR3 is TGTGCCAGCAGCTCGGGACGGAACACCGGGGAGCTGTTTTTT. Using reference TRBV11-2 and TRBJ2-2 for the parts outside the CDR3, the full variable domain is EAGVAQSPRYKIIEKRQSVAFWCNPISGHATLYWYQQILGQGPKLLIQFQNNGVVDDSQLPKDRFSAERLKGVDSTLKIQPAKLEDSAVYLCASSSGRNTGELFFGEGSRLTVL.

This clone was seen only once. The rearrangement links TRBV7-9 to TRBJ2-1, with 9 bases matching TRBD2. This CDR3 spans 15 amino acids. Per germline, CDR1 SEHNR and CDR2 FQNEAQ (reference sequence). V shed 6 bases and J 7 bases; nucleotides not matched to a gene: 10. This CDR3 reads CASSSTGTSPNEQFF. The CDR3 region has the DNA TGTGCCAGCAGTTCCACCGGGACTAGCCCTAATGAGCAGTTCTTC.

V and J are TRBV28 and TRBJ2-2; TRBD1 or TRBD2 may be the D gene (5 bases each). The CDR3 length is 19 residues. Per germline, CDR1 MDHEN and CDR2 SYDVKM. Trimming left V 1 base short and J 3 bases short, with 21 bases between. The DNA of the CDR3 is TGTGCCAGCAGTTTATTATCGGGGCCAGGTGGGATCTACACCGGGGAGCTGTTTTTT. Its protein product is CASSLLSGPGGIYTGELFF.

This clone has just a few counts. This rearrangement joins TRBV19 to TRBJ2-7; unclear D gene. Germline loops: CDR1 LNHDA, CDR2 SQIVND (reference sequence). CDR3 length equals 13 residues. The V end lost 5 bases, the J end lost 3 bases, and 11 bases lay between the germline ends. DNA for the CDR3: TGTGCCAGTAGTTTTTCGGGTTACTACGAGCAGTACTTC. Translated: CASSFSGYYEQYF. The whole variable domain, remainder taken from reference TRBV19 and TRBJ2-7, is DGGITQSPKYLFRKEGQNVTLSCEQNLNHDAMYWYRQDPGQGLRLIYYSQIVNDFQKGDIAEGYSVSREKKESFPLTVTSAQKNPTAFYLCASSFSGYYEQYFGPGTRLTVT.

The chain combines TRBV27 with TRBJ2-2; D possibly corresponds to TRBD2 (5 bases). Germline V gene lookup returns CDR1 MNHEY and CDR2 SMNVEV (reference sequence). The CDR3 has 16 amino acids. Trimming removed 2 bases from V and 1 base from J, with 11 bases in between. CDR3 DNA: TGTGCCAGCAGTTTAAGCGGACTTCTGAACACCGGGGAGCTGTTTTTT. It is translated as CASSLSGLLNTGELFF.